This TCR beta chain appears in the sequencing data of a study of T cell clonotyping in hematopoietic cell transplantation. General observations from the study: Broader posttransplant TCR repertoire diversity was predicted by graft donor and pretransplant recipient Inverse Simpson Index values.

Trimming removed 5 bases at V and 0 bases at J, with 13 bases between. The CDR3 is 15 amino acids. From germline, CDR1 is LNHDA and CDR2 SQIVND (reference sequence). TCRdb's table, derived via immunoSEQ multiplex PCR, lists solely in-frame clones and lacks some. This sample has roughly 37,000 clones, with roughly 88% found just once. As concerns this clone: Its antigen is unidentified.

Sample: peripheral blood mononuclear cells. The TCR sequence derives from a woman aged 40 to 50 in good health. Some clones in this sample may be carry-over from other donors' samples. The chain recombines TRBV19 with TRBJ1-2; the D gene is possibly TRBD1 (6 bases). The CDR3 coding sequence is TGTGCCAGTAGTTCCGAGGGGGAGCCTAACTATGGCTACACCTTC. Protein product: CASSSEGEPNYGYTF.